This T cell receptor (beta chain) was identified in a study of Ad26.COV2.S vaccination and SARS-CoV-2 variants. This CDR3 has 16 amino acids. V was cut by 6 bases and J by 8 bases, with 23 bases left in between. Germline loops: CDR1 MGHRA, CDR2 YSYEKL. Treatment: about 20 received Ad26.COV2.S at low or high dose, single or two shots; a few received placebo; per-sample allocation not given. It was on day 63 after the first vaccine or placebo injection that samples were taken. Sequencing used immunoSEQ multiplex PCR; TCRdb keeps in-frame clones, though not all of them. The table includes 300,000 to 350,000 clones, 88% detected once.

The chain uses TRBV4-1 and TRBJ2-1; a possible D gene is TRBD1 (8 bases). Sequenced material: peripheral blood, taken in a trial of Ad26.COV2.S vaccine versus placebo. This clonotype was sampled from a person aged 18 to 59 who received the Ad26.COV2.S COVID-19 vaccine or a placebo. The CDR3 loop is CASRQGAASGDDEQFF. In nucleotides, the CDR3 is TGCGCCAGCAGGCAGGGGGCGGCTAGCGGAGACGATGAGCAGTTCTTC.